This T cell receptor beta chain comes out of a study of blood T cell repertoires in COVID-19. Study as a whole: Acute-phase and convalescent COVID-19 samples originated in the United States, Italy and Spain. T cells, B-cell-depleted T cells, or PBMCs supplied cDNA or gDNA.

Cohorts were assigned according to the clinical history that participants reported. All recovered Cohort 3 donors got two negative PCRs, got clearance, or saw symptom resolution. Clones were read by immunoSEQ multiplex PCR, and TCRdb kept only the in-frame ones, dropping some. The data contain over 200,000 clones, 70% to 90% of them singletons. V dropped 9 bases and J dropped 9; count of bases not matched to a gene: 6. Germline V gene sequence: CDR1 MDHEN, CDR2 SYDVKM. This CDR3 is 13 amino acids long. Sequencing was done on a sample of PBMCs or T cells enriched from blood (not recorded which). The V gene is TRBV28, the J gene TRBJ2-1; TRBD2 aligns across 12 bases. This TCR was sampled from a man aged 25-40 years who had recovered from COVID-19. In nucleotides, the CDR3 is TGTGCCAGTAGGACTAGCGGGAATCTTGAGCAGTTCTTC. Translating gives CASRTSGNLEQFF.